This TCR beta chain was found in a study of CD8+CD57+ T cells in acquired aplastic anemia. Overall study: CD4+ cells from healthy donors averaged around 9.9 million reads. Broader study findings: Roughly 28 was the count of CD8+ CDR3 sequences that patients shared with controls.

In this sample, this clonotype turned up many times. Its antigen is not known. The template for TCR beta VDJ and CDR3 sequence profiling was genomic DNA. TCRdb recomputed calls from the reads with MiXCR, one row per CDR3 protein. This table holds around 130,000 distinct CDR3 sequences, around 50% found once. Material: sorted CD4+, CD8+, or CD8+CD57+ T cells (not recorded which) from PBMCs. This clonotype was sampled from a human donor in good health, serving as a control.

CDR3 region: CASSPGLGAADTQYF. The CDR3 bases are TGCGCCAGCAGCCCGGGACTAGGGGCGGCAGATACGCAGTATTTT. The J gene is TRBJ2-3, the V gene TRBV5-1; TRBD2 matches 8 bases. V lost 4 bases to trimming and J lost 4 bases; unmatched junction nucleotides: 8. The length of the CDR3 is 15 residues. CDR1 is SGHRS, CDR2 YFSETQ, per germline.